This note documents a single T cell receptor beta chain sequence. Random hexamers primed reverse transcription of about 0.5 to 1 ug RNA. Amplification of TCR beta CDR3 used immunoSEQ multiplex PCR across 54 Vbeta and 13 Jbeta. One entry per CDR3 protein, called by TCRdb with MiXCR from the immunoSEQ multiplex PCR reads. This table holds 150,000 to 200,000 distinct CDR3 sequences, 94% found once. This sample was included in a study of CD8 T cells in Susac syndrome. The patients with Susac syndrome were individuals who fulfilled the recently defined diagnostic criteria for disease that was either definite or probable. Bulk CD8+ and CD4+ cells came from magnetic negative isolation; CD8+ TEMRA by FACS. CDR1 is DFQATT, CDR2 SNEGSKA, per germline (reference sequence). This CDR3 has 11 residues. V shed 3 bases and J shed 4 bases, with 7 bases lying between them.

This TCR came from a human donor with Susac syndrome. Sequenced: CD4+ T cells from PBMCs. The rearrangement joins TRBV20-1 to TRBJ2-7, with TRBD2 as a possible D gene (5 bases). CDR3 sequence reads: CSAREVYEQYF. The CDR3 region has the DNA TGCAGTGCTAGGGAGGTGTACGAGCAGTACTTC.